The present T cell receptor (beta chain) was sequenced within a study of blood T cell repertoires in COVID-19. Across the whole study: Sources were T cells, B-cell-depleted T cells, or PBMCs; the material itself was cDNA or gDNA.

Germline V gene data show CDR1 as SGHAT and CDR2 as FQNNGV. This CDR3 region has 16 residues. The V and J ends lost 0 bases and 0 bases respectively, with 12 bases between them. The table came from immunoSEQ multiplex PCR; TCRdb's copy has only in-frame clones and leaves some out. The data show about 56,000 clones, approximately 89% seen once. The source is a woman aged 55-75 years with COVID-19, enrolled during active disease. This rearrangement joins TRBV11-2 to TRBJ2-7; tentatively, D is TRBD2 (7 bases). Sequenced input: peripheral blood. This CDR3 reads CASSLDTGGYSYEQYF. CDR3 nucleotide sequence: TGTGCCAGCAGCTTAGATACGGGGGGCTACTCCTACGAGCAGTACTTC.